This T cell receptor beta chain stems from a study of blood T cell repertoires in COVID-19. On the study more broadly: Researchers got acute and convalescent COVID-19 samples from the United States, Italy and Spain.

The repertoire was sequenced with immunoSEQ multiplex PCR; TCRdb's copy has only in-frame clones and lacks some. The repertoire consists of some 330,000 clones, with under 95% occurring once and the leading ten covering less than 20%. J lost 7 bases, V lost 4 bases, and 7 bases had no gene match. The CDR3 is made up of 14 amino acids. Germline V gene sequence: CDR1 SQVTM, CDR2 ANQGSEA. Clinical history reported by participants formed the basis on which cohorts were assigned. Sequenced input: PBMCs or T cells enriched from blood (not recorded which). The sequence was obtained from a woman aged 25 to 39 who had recovered from COVID-19. V gene TRBV29-1 combines with J gene TRBJ2-5; 12 nucleotides line up with TRBD1. CDR3 coding DNA: TGCAGCGTTGTGGGACAGGGGGCGCGCGGGACCCAGTACTTC. Encoded protein: CSVVGQGARGTQYF.